These 23 T cell receptor beta chains were sequenced from one sample in a study of blood T cell repertoires in COVID-19. Generated by immunoSEQ multiplex PCR, the TCRdb table keeps only in-frame clones and is missing some. The repertoire includes fewer than 95,000 clones, under 90% of them detected once, and roughly 14% sits in the top ten. What was sequenced was peripheral blood. These TCRs come from a human donor in a cohort sampled during active COVID-19.

This chain links TRBV30 with TRBJ1-5; D gene ambiguous. The CDR3 loop spans 16 amino acids. The ends were cut back, 0 bases at V and 6 bases at J, with 18 bases in the middle. Germline values: CDR1 GTSNPN, CDR2 SVGIG (reference sequence). DNA of the CDR3: TGTGCCTGGAGTGTACGGTCGGGGTACGTCTCTCAGCCCCAGCATTTT. It codes for CAWSVRSGYVSQPQHF.

The chain recombines TRBV15 with TRBJ2-7; D gene uncertain. Per the germline V gene, CDR1 is LNHNV and CDR2 is YYDKDF (reference sequence). Between the trimmed V and J ends, which lost 1 base and 7 bases, there was a span of 23 bases. This CDR3 contains 17 residues. CDR3 in DNA: TGTGCCACCAGCAGAGCCGGGTCGCATCGAGAGCTTGGAGAGCAGTACTTC. This gives the protein CATSRAGSHRELGEQYF.

This clone occurred many times. V and J are TRBV7-9 and TRBJ2-1; the D gene is possibly TRBD1 (5 bases). V lost 6 bases and J lost 4, with 16 bases in between. CDR1 SEHNR and CDR2 FQNEAQ come from the germline V gene (reference sequence). This CDR3 has 15 residues. CDR3 loop: CASSDSVQGYNEQFF. CDR3 bases: TGTGCCAGCAGTGACAGCGTTCAGGGATACAATGAGCAGTTCTTC.

This chain connects TRBV19 to TRBJ1-2; D might be TRBD1 (5 bases). CDR1 is LNHDA, CDR2 SQIVND, per germline (reference sequence). This CDR3 region has 12 residues. V lost 6 bases and J lost 9, with 14 bases in between. CDR3 amino acids: CASRLRGGSYTF. The CDR3 region has the DNA TGTGCCAGTAGACTCCGGGGGGGGAGCTACACCTTC.

The V and J genes are TRBV6-2 or TRBV6-3 and TRBJ2-7; D is undetermined. V lost 5 bases to trimming and J lost 4 bases, with 12 bases between them. Germline CDR1 and CDR2: MNHEY and SVGEGT. The CDR3 spans 13 residues. This CDR3 is CASSELVPYEQYF. The CDR3 nucleotides read TGTGCCAGCAGTGAGTTAGTCCCTTACGAGCAGTACTTC.

The rearrangement joins TRBV3-1 (or the pseudogene TRBV3-2) to TRBJ2-7; 7 bases align to TRBD2. The CDR3 consists of 14 residues. The junction had 2 bases not matched to a gene; V was cut back by 1 base and J by 2 bases. CDR1 is LGHDT, CDR2 YNNKEL, per germline (reference sequence). In DNA form, the CDR3 reads TGTGCCAGCAGCCAAGGGCTAGCGGCCTACGAGCAGTACTTC. The encoded protein is CASSQGLAAYEQYF.

The genes are TRBV24-1 and TRBJ2-5; 8 bases fit TRBD2. Germline loops: CDR1 KGHDR, CDR2 SFDVKD. This CDR3 comprises 16 residues. The trim removed 3 bases at V and 2 bases at J, leaving 7 bases unmatched. The CDR3 DNA reads TGTGCCACCAGTGATGCTTTTGCGGGGGGACAAGAGACCCAGTACTTC. It codes for CATSDAFAGGQETQYF.

The V call is TRBV10-2, the J call TRBJ1-4; 7 bases map to TRBD1. The CDR3 has 14 residues. Germline CDR1 is WSHSY and CDR2 is SAAADI. J was trimmed by 5 bases and V by 6 bases; bases with no gene match: 6. CDR3 region: CASRGGQWNEKLFF. As DNA, the CDR3 is TGCGCCAGCAGGGGGGGACAGTGGAATGAAAAACTGTTTTTT.

V gene TRBV7-2 combines with J gene TRBJ2-5; a weak D match, TRBD2 (6 bases). The CDR3 runs to 14 residues. Germline CDR1 is SGHTA and CDR2 is FQGNSA. V lost 1 base, J lost 4 bases, and 10 bases lay in between. This chain's CDR3 is CASSLERRGETQYF. The CDR3 coding sequence is TGTGCCAGCAGCTTAGAGCGGCGGGGAGAGACCCAGTACTTC.

The chain's CDR3 is CASSPMGSSYNEQFF. Here the CDR3 DNA reads TGTGCCAGCAGCCCGATGGGGAGCTCCTACAATGAGCAGTTCTTC. V is TRBV7-3 and J is TRBJ2-1, with a tentative D call TRBD2 (5 bases). Deletions cut 5 bases from V and 0 bases from J, with 11 bases between. The CDR3 covers 15 residues. Germline CDR1 reads SGHTA; CDR2 reads FQGTGA. The whole variable domain, remainder taken from reference TRBV7-3 and TRBJ2-1, is GAGVSQTPSNKVTEKGKYVELRCDPISGHTALYWYRQSLGQGPEFLIYFQGTGAADDSGLPNDRFFAVRPEGSVSTLKIQRTERGDSAVYLCASSPMGSSYNEQFFGPGTRLTVL.

The chain is built from TRBV6-6 and TRBJ1-4; 7 bases align to TRBD1. Germline V gives CDR1 MNHNY, CDR2 SVGAGI (reference sequence). The CDR3 runs to 14 residues. J lost 5 bases, V lost 4 bases, and 4 bases had no gene match. The CDR3 DNA reads TGTGCCAGCAGTTCCCTGACAGGGAATGAAAAACTGTTTTTT. Translation: CASSSLTGNEKLFF.

V is TRBV3-1 (or the pseudogene TRBV3-2) and J is TRBJ1-2; D may be TRBD1 (6 bases). CDR1 is LGHDT and CDR2 is YNNKEL in the germline V gene (reference sequence). The CDR3 has 12 amino acids. Between the trimmed V and J ends, which lost 3 bases and 8 bases, there was a span of 10 bases. As DNA, the CDR3 is TGTGCCAGCAGCCAGGGGGCGCGGGGCTACACCTTC. This codes for CASSQGARGYTF.

The CDR3 DNA follows: TGTGCCATCAGTGACCGAACAGGGGGGAGGACCTACGAGCAGTACTTC. Translating gives CAISDRTGGRTYEQYF. The chain couples TRBV10-3 to TRBJ2-7; 8 bases fit TRBD1. This CDR3 spans 16 amino acids. Germline V gene sequence: CDR1 ENHRY, CDR2 SYGVKD. V shed 3 bases, J shed 2 bases, and the junction held 9 bases outside the gene matches.

The chain recombines TRBV15 with TRBJ2-7, with 8 bases fitting TRBD1. The CDR3 totals 16 residues. J was trimmed by 2 bases and V by 5 bases; bases with no gene match: 11. The V gene's germline CDR1 is LNHNV and CDR2 YYDKDF (reference sequence). In DNA, the CDR3 is TGTGCCACCAGCCCGACCAGGGGGCTGGGTCCCTACGAGCAGTACTTC. Encoded protein: CATSPTRGLGPYEQYF.

A single count supports this clone. This chain links TRBV4-1 with TRBJ1-2, with D perhaps matching TRBD1 (6 bases). Germline lookup yields CDR1 MGHRA and CDR2 YSYEKL. Trimming removed 4 bases from V and 5 bases from J, with 11 bases in between. The CDR3 has 13 amino acids. CDR3 in amino acids: CASSRITGYGYTF. The CDR3 coding sequence is TGCGCCAGCAGCCGGATCACAGGGTATGGCTACACCTTC.

The V gene is TRBV6-2 or TRBV6-3, the J gene TRBJ2-7; D may be TRBD1 (5 bases). Germline V gives CDR1 MNHEY, CDR2 SVGEGT. Trimming shortened V by 0 bases and J by 0 bases, and 12 bases separated the two germline ends. This CDR3 has 16 amino acids. The CDR3 region is CASSYSLRVNSYEQYF. Here the CDR3 DNA reads TGTGCCAGCAGTTACTCACTCAGGGTAAACTCCTACGAGCAGTACTTC.

This clone was recorded a few times. The chain employs TRBV2 and TRBJ1-5, with TRBD1 as a possible D gene (5 bases). The CDR3 consists of 15 residues. The V end was cut by 4 bases, the J end by 3 bases, with 13 bases between. In germline, CDR1 is SNHLY, CDR2 FYNNEI. The CDR3 DNA reads as TGTGCCAGCAGTGTGCCAGGGCATTACAATCAGCCCCAGCATTTT. It encodes CASSVPGHYNQPQHF.

The rearrangement links TRBV6-6 to TRBJ1-4, with 10 bases lining up with TRBD1. In germline, CDR1 is MNHNY, CDR2 SVGAGI (reference sequence). The CDR3 loop spans 14 amino acids. V dropped 6 bases and J dropped 9; count of bases not matched to a gene: 7. CDR3 protein: CASSWDRGNKKLFF. The CDR3 DNA sequence: TGTGCCAGCAGCTGGGACAGGGGAAACAAAAAACTGTTTTTT.

This chain links TRBV2 with TRBJ2-7; D gene ambiguous. CDR1 is SNHLY, CDR2 FYNNEI, per germline. With 7 bases removed from V and 0 bases from J, the gap between germline ends came to 13 bases. CDR3 length: 14 residues. The CDR3 loop is CASTEEPSSYEQYF. CDR3 bases: TGTGCCAGCACCGAGGAACCGAGCTCCTACGAGCAGTACTTC.

The rearrangement links TRBV7-9 to TRBJ1-2, with D perhaps matching TRBD1 (6 bases). The CDR3 length is 14 residues. The V end was cut by 5 bases, the J end by 4 bases, with 14 bases between. Germline V gene lookup returns CDR1 SEHNR and CDR2 FQNEAQ (reference sequence). In DNA form, the CDR3 reads TGTGCCAGCAGCCCTGGCAGGGGTTCCTATGGCTACACCTTC. The encoded protein is CASSPGRGSYGYTF. The full variable domain, its missing parts supplied by reference TRBV7-9 and TRBJ1-2, is DTGVSQNPRHKITKRGQNVTFRCDPISEHNRLYWYRQTLGQGPEFLTYFQNEAQLEKSRLLSDRFSAERPKGSFSTLEIQRTEQGDSAMYLCASSPGRGSYGYTFGSGTRLTVV.

The CDR3 is CASRTGSNTEAFF. DNA for the CDR3: TGTGCCAGCAGGACGGGGTCTAACACTGAAGCTTTCTTT. The J gene is TRBJ1-1, the V gene TRBV2; D is unresolved. The CDR3 runs 13 residues. The germline V and J ends were trimmed by 6 bases and 2 bases, with 10 bases remaining between them. Germline-derived CDR1 and CDR2 are SNHLY and FYNNEI.

The chain couples TRBV5-1 to TRBJ2-1, with 8 bases that match TRBD2. V shed 3 bases, J shed 0 bases, and the junction held 11 bases outside the gene matches. This CDR3 contains 18 residues. Looked up from germline, CDR1 is SGHRS and CDR2 is YFSETQ. The DNA of the CDR3 is TGCGCCAGCAGCTCAAGAATAAGCGGGGGCCTCTCCTACAATGAGCAGTTCTTC. Translation: CASSSRISGGLSYNEQFF.

The chain combines TRBV7-2 with TRBJ2-1, with D possibly TRBD1 on 6 matching bases. The CDR3 spans 13 residues. CDR1 is SGHTA, CDR2 FQGNSA, per germline. The CDR3 sequence is CAIRAGAYNEQFF. For the CDR3, the DNA is TGTGCAATCAGGGCAGGGGCCTACAATGAGCAGTTCTTC. The variable domain in full, completed from reference TRBV7-2 and TRBJ2-1, reads GAGVSQSPSNKVTEKGKDVELRCDPISGHTALYWYRQSLGQGLEFLIYFQGNSAPDKSGLPSDRFSAERTGGSVSTLTIQRTQQEDSAVYLCAIRAGAYNEQFFGPGTRLTVL.